This T cell receptor (beta chain) was documented in a study of early T cells in non-severe SARS-CoV-2 infection. Overall study: The input, bulk RNA from unsorted whole blood, was sequenced, and chains were unpaired.

The germline V and J ends were trimmed by 4 bases and 5 bases, with 12 bases remaining between them. The CDR3 length is 14 residues. This clonotype was seen a few times. The protocol attached unique molecular identifiers to individual cDNA molecules. TCRdb independently ran MiXCR on the 5' RACE reads; one entry per CDR3 protein. The sample has tens of thousands of distinct CDR3 sequences; 9% to 15% are singletons. This receptor was taken from an adult who was a healthcare worker with PCR-confirmed SARS-CoV-2 infection or an uninfected control (not recorded which). This sequence joins TRBV12-3 or TRBV12-4 and TRBJ1-5, with a tentative D call TRBD1 (5 bases). The sample taken for sequencing was whole blood. CDR3 nucleotide sequence: TGTGCCAGCAGTTATGGGGGGATAGATCAGCCCCAGCATTTT. Translating it yields CASSYGGIDQPQHF.